Listed here are 12 T cell receptor beta chains from one sample, sequenced in a study of blood T cell repertoires in COVID-19. TCRdb's table, derived via immunoSEQ multiplex PCR, lists solely in-frame clones and lacks some. The data contain some 60,000 clones, more than 90% of them singletons. The sequencing input was peripheral blood. The source of these receptors is a man aged 55 to 69 with acute or convalescent COVID-19.

CDR3 in DNA: TGTGCCAGCAGTCAACAGGGGGCCCATGAAAAACTGTTTTTT. As protein: CASSQQGAHEKLFF. The J gene is TRBJ1-4, the V gene TRBV27; 9 bases align to TRBD1. CDR1 is MNHEY, CDR2 SMNVEV, per germline (reference sequence). The CDR3 has 14 residues. J was trimmed by 6 bases and V by 5 bases; bases with no gene match: 4.

This chain uses TRBV12-5 with TRBJ2-1; D perhaps matches TRBD2 (5 bases). The V end lost 6 bases, the J end lost 0 bases, and 9 bases lay between the germline ends. The CDR3 length is 14 residues. Germline CDR1 reads LGHNT; CDR2 reads FRNRAP. In nucleotides, the CDR3 is TGTGCTAGTGGCTACGGGGACTCCTACAATGAGCAGTTCTTC. It is translated as CASGYGDSYNEQFF.

V gene TRBV21-1 combines with J gene TRBJ2-5; the listed D gene, TRBD1, was not tested against the DNA. TRBV21-1 is shown as a pseudogene. The CDR3 is 14 residues long. The DNA of the CDR3 is TGTGGACCAAGGGGGTCTGATGGGCAAGAGACCCAGTACTTC. Amino acids: CGPRGSDGQETQYF.

The V gene is TRBV25-1, the J gene TRBJ2-7; 9 bases map to TRBD1. The V gene's germline CDR1 is MGHDK and CDR2 SYGVNS. This CDR3 has 13 amino acids. V lost 6 bases to trimming and J lost 5 bases; unmatched junction nucleotides: 5. CDR3 nucleotides: TGTGCCAGCAGCACAGGGGGCGTGAACGAGCAGTACTTC. It is translated as CASSTGGVNEQYF.

The V and J genes are TRBV14 and TRBJ2-2, with D perhaps TRBD1 (5 bases). Germline assignment: CDR1 SGHDN and CDR2 FVKESK. The V end was cut by 3 bases, the J end by 0 bases, with 14 bases between. This CDR3 spans 17 amino acids. The CDR3 is CASSQQGSLANTGELFF. CDR3 bases: TGTGCCAGCAGCCAGCAGGGTAGCCTTGCGAACACCGGGGAGCTGTTTTTT. Based on the CDR3 plus reference TRBV14 and TRBJ2-2, the full variable domain is EAGVTQFPSHSVIEKGQTVTLRCDPISGHDNLYWYRRVMGKEIKFLLHFVKESKQDESGMPNNRFLAERTGGTYSTLKVQPAELEDSGVYFCASSQQGSLANTGELFFGEGSRLTVL.

The rearrangement uses TRBV27 and TRBJ1-5; D gene uncertain. The CDR3 is made up of 14 amino acids. V lost 6 bases and J lost 2, with 11 bases in between. CDR1 is MNHEY, CDR2 SMNVEV, per germline (reference sequence). The CDR3 reads CASRIQVGNQPQHF. In DNA, the CDR3 is TGTGCCAGCAGAATTCAGGTCGGCAATCAGCCCCAGCATTTT.

This clone came up once. The V and J genes are TRBV19 and TRBJ1-5, with 8 bases fitting TRBD1. Germline lookup yields CDR1 LNHDA and CDR2 SQIVND (reference sequence). The CDR3 totals 15 residues. Trimming cost V 5 bases and J 6 bases; bases outside gene matches: 9. In DNA, the CDR3 is TGTGCCAGTAGTTCGTCAGGGGGCGCGAGTCAGCCCCAGCATTTT. It encodes CASSSSGGASQPQHF.

This chain joins TRBV18 and TRBJ1-1, with 10 bases that match TRBD1. Germline CDR1 reads KGHSH; CDR2 reads LQKENI. J gave up 5 bases and V 3 bases, and 9 bases lay outside the gene matches. The CDR3 has 16 residues. The CDR3 bases are TGTGCCAGCTCACCTTCGGGGACAGGGGTTTGGACTGAAGCTTTCTTT. Translated: CASSPSGTGVWTEAFF.

The chain couples TRBV6-2 or TRBV6-3 to TRBJ2-3; 10 bases are a match to TRBD2. Trimming took 5 bases from V and 6 from J; bases not matched to a gene: 11. The germline gives CDR1 MNHEY, CDR2 SVGEGT. The CDR3 has 16 residues. The CDR3 protein is CASSPVSGRSWDTQYF. As DNA, the CDR3 is TGTGCCAGCAGTCCAGTTAGCGGGAGGAGTTGGGATACGCAGTATTTT.

V and J are TRBV27 and TRBJ1-1, with a possible D match to TRBD1 (5 bases). The CDR3 sequence is 15 residues long. V gave up 3 bases and J gave up 3 bases, with 14 bases separating them. The germline V gene has CDR1 MNHEY and CDR2 SMNVEV (reference sequence). The chain's CDR3 is CASSFSPIGDTEAFF. CDR3 DNA: TGTGCCAGCAGTTTTTCTCCGATAGGGGACACTGAAGCTTTCTTT.

The chain combines TRBV9 with TRBJ1-1, with a tentative D call TRBD1 (6 bases). The germline CDR1 and CDR2 sequences are SGDLS and YYNGEE. The CDR3 spans 13 residues. V was clipped by 0 bases and J by 5 bases, with 8 bases between them. CDR3 sequence reads: CASSVAQGTEAFF. In DNA form, the CDR3 reads TGTGCCAGCAGCGTAGCCCAGGGGACTGAAGCTTTCTTT.

The gene calls are TRBV28 and TRBJ2-1; the match to TRBD1 covers 8 bases. CDR3 size: 13 residues. The trim removed 4 bases at V and 8 bases at J, leaving 4 bases unmatched. CDR1 and CDR2 (germline): MDHEN, SYDVKM. CDR3 region: CASSSGGRDEQFF. The DNA for the CDR3 is TGTGCCAGCAGTTCAGGGGGCAGGGATGAGCAGTTCTTC.